Listed here are 9 T cell receptor beta chains from one sample, sequenced in a study of chemoradiotherapy in HPV16-positive cancers. Libraries were prepared by immunoSEQ multiplex PCR; TCRdb keeps only in-frame clonotypes and omits some of them. The sample lists about 15,000 clones, about four fifths occurring once. This sample was obtained from a patient who underwent chemoradiotherapy. The receptors shown here come from a human donor with HPV-associated anogenital cancer.

The V and J genes are TRBV5-5 and TRBJ1-1; D is uncertain. The CDR3 covers 13 residues. Germline-derived CDR1 and CDR2 are SGHKS and YYEKEE (reference sequence). The V gene lost 1 base and the J gene lost 0 bases, with 4 bases spanning the gap. The CDR3 reads CASSLQMNTEAFF. DNA of the CDR3: TGTGCCAGCAGCTTGCAGATGAACACTGAAGCTTTCTTT.

J is TRBJ2-2 and V is TRBV4-2; D gene uncertain. The CDR3 runs to 13 residues. In germline, CDR1 is LGHNA, CDR2 YNFKEQ. V was cut by 4 bases and J by 2 bases, with 5 bases left in between. CDR3 nucleotide sequence: TGTGCCAGCAGCCCTTCAAACACCGGGGAGCTGTTTTTT. Amino acids: CASSPSNTGELFF.

The chain links TRBV15 to TRBJ1-5; D call uncertain. Trimming pared 0 bases from V and 5 bases from J, leaving 8 bases between. CDR1 is LNHNV, CDR2 YYDKDF, per germline (reference sequence). The CDR3 covers 14 residues. The CDR3 loop reads CATSRDLAHQPQHF. The CDR3 coding sequence is TGTGCCACCAGCAGAGATCTAGCCCATCAGCCCCAGCATTTT.

The rearrangement links TRBV10-3 to TRBJ1-5, with TRBD1 identical over 10 bases. The CDR3 length is 13 residues. V shed 6 bases, J shed 5 bases, and the junction held 1 base outside the gene matches. The germline gives CDR1 ENHRY, CDR2 SYGVKD. DNA of the CDR3: TGTGCCATCAGAGGGACAGGGGATCAGCCCCAGCATTTT. Protein sequence: CAIRGTGDQPQHF.

By share, this clone counts as medium-sized. The chain joins TRBV19 to TRBJ2-1; 9 nucleotides match TRBD2. Germline V gene sequence: CDR1 LNHDA, CDR2 SQIVND (reference sequence). Trimming at V came to 2 bases and at J to 1 base, leaving 6 bases not matched to a gene. This CDR3 is built from 17 residues. The CDR3 loop is CASSILAGAPSYNEQFF. The CDR3 DNA reads TGTGCCAGTAGTATATTAGCGGGAGCGCCTTCCTACAATGAGCAGTTCTTC.

J is TRBJ1-2 and V is TRBV14; D may be TRBD1 (5 bases). Germline values: CDR1 SGHDN, CDR2 FVKESK. V was shortened by 4 bases and J by 5 bases, with 20 bases between the two germline ends. The CDR3 totals 16 residues. Here the CDR3 DNA reads TGTGCCAGCAGCCCCCACCCCCAGGAGGGACGTTATGGCTACACCTTC. It yields the protein CASSPHPQEGRYGYTF.

The rearrangement uses TRBV9 and TRBJ1-5; TRBD1 matches 10 bases. From germline, CDR1 is SGDLS and CDR2 YYNGEE. The CDR3 spans 14 residues. V was pared by 6 bases and J by 4 bases, with 4 bases of the junction left unmatched. CDR3 amino acids: CASNRGQGNQPQHF. The CDR3 coding sequence is TGTGCCAGCAACCGGGGACAGGGGAATCAGCCCCAGCATTTT.

The V call is TRBV25-1, the J call TRBJ1-2, with a tentative D call TRBD1 (5 bases). Germline loops: CDR1 MGHDK, CDR2 SYGVNS. Trimming shortened V by 7 bases and J by 8 bases, and 23 bases separated the two germline ends. The CDR3 is made up of 15 amino acids. CDR3 sequence reads: CASTGLTAALGGYTF. In DNA, the CDR3 is TGTGCCAGCACTGGATTGACAGCCGCCCTGGGCGGCTACACCTTC.

V is TRBV5-4 and J is TRBJ1-2; 8 positions agree with TRBD1. The V gene's germline CDR1 is SGHNT and CDR2 YYREEE (reference sequence). CDR3 length equals 14 residues. The V and J ends lost 1 base and 4 bases, in that order; junction bases with no gene match: 3. CDR3 sequence: CASSLQGAFYGYTF. The CDR3 region has the DNA TGTGCCAGCAGCTTGCAGGGGGCTTTCTATGGCTACACCTTC.